Below are 15 T cell receptor beta chains sequenced from a single sample in a study of blood T cell repertoires in COVID-19. Here immunoSEQ multiplex PCR was the method, and the copy in TCRdb shows in-frame clones only, minus some. The sample contains 90,000 to 120,000 clones, less than 80% of which appear only once. Specimen: peripheral blood. The receptors here all came from a man between 65 and 85 years old with active or convalescent COVID-19.

This chain links TRBV7-8 with TRBJ2-7; D might be TRBD1 (5 bases). Trimming shortened V by 5 bases and J by 2 bases, and 13 bases separated the two germline ends. The CDR3 totals 14 residues. Germline V lookup: CDR1 SGHVS, CDR2 FQNEAQ. CDR3 in DNA: TGTGCCAGCAGCCCGAGACAGCAAGCCTACGAGCAGTACTTC. It is translated as CASSPRQQAYEQYF.

This clone was recorded a few times. The chain's CDR3 is CASSQFLGQGEQFF. CDR3 sequence (DNA): TGTGCCAGCAGCCAATTTTTGGGGCAGGGGGAGCAGTTCTTC. The J gene is TRBJ2-1, the V gene TRBV7-9, with a tentative D call TRBD1 (6 bases). V lost 5 bases, J lost 10 bases, and 18 bases lay in between. Germline loops: CDR1 SEHNR, CDR2 FQNEAQ (reference sequence). This CDR3 region has 14 residues.

The chain uses TRBV11-2 and TRBJ1-5, with D hard to call. CDR1 is SGHAT, CDR2 FQNNGV, per germline. Trimming stripped 3 bases from V and 4 bases from J, with 7 bases between. This CDR3 is built from 13 residues. The CDR3 DNA reads TGTGCCAGCAGCTTGGAGCGGAATCAGCCCCAGCATTTT. It yields the protein CASSLERNQPQHF.

J is TRBJ2-1 and V is TRBV7-7; 8 bases map to TRBD2. V gave up 1 base and J gave up 3 bases; unmatched junction bases: 2. This CDR3 region has 15 residues. Germline V lookup: CDR1 SSHAT, CDR2 FNYEAQ (reference sequence). CDR3 sequence reads: CASSLGLAGYNEQFF. For the CDR3, the DNA is TGTGCCAGCAGCTTAGGTCTAGCGGGCTACAATGAGCAGTTCTTC.

V usage is TRBV5-1 and J usage is TRBJ2-7; TRBD1 matches at 7 bases. The CDR3 contains 11 residues. V shed 2 bases, J shed 9 bases, and the junction held 2 bases outside the gene matches. Germline V gene sequence: CDR1 SGHRS, CDR2 YFSETQ. Here the CDR3 DNA reads TGCGCCAGCAGCTTAACAGGGGTGCAGTACTTC. This codes for CASSLTGVQYF.

This sequence joins TRBV30 and TRBJ1-1; D ambiguous. In germline, CDR1 is GTSNPN, CDR2 SVGIG (reference sequence). CDR3 length: 14 amino acids. The V gene lost 2 bases and the J gene lost 3 bases, with 13 bases spanning the gap. The CDR3 DNA reads TGTGCCTGGAGTTCCCCCAGGTGGGACACTGAAGCTTTCTTT. Protein: CAWSSPRWDTEAFF. Combining the CDR3 with reference TRBV30 and TRBJ1-1 gives the whole variable domain SQTIHQWPATLVQPVGSPLSLECTVEGTSNPNLYWYRQAAGRGLQLLFYSVGIGQISSEVPQNLSASRPQDRQFILSSKKLLLSDSGFYLCAWSSPRWDTEAFFGQGTRLTVV.

The chain couples TRBV3-1 (or the pseudogene TRBV3-2) to TRBJ2-3, with D possibly being TRBD2 (6 bases). Per the germline V gene, CDR1 is LGHDT and CDR2 is YNNKEL (reference sequence). V was trimmed by 1 base and J by 6 bases, leaving 14 bases between them. The length of the CDR3 is 15 residues. CDR3 loop: CASSQAGVRGDTQYF. The DNA of the CDR3 is TGTGCCAGCAGCCAAGCGGGAGTTCGGGGCGATACGCAGTATTTT.

The chain has TRBV11-2 and TRBJ2-7, with unresolved D. V was shortened by 2 bases and J by 6 bases, with 8 bases between the two germline ends. The CDR3 loop spans 12 amino acids. CDR1 SGHAT and CDR2 FQNNGV come from the germline V gene. CDR3 bases: TGTGCCAGCAGCTTAACAGAACCCGAGCAGTACTTC. Amino acids: CASSLTEPEQYF.

The chain uses TRBV10-3 and TRBJ2-1; 10 nucleotides agree with TRBD2. There are 18 residues in the CDR3. Germline values: CDR1 ENHRY, CDR2 SYGVKD. Germline trimming cut 7 bases from V and 5 bases from J; bases unmatched to any gene: 17. CDR3 DNA sequence: TGTGCCATCACCCGGGAAGGTGTAGCGGGAGGCATAAACAATGAGCAGTTCTTC. It is translated as CAITREGVAGGINNEQFF.

The V and J genes are TRBV5-1 and TRBJ2-5; 11 positions agree with TRBD2. The V and J ends lost 4 bases and 4 bases, in that order; junction bases with no gene match: 0. Looked up from germline, CDR1 is SGHRS and CDR2 is YFSETQ. The CDR3 runs to 13 residues. CDR3 amino acids: CASSGTSGETQYF. In nucleotides, the CDR3 is TGCGCCAGCAGCGGGACTAGCGGAGAGACCCAGTACTTC.

The CDR3 coding sequence is TGTGCCAGCAGCTCCCTCTCTGGAAACACCATATATTTT. Translating gives CASSSLSGNTIYF. The V and J genes are TRBV5-5 and TRBJ1-3; D gene uncertain. V lost 3 bases and J lost 0, with 4 bases in between. The germline V gene encodes CDR1 SGHKS and CDR2 YYEKEE (reference sequence). The CDR3 has 13 residues.

This chain uses TRBV19 with TRBJ2-4, with D tentatively TRBD1 (6 bases). V was pared by 0 bases and J by 0 bases, with 12 bases between. This CDR3 spans 17 amino acids. Germline assignment: CDR1 LNHDA and CDR2 SQIVND (reference sequence). The CDR3 DNA sequence: TGTGCCAGTAGTATAGATGGGCAGGGGTTAGCCAAAAACATTCAGTACTTC. Its translation is CASSIDGQGLAKNIQYF. Based on the CDR3 plus reference TRBV19 and TRBJ2-4, the full variable domain is DGGITQSPKYLFRKEGQNVTLSCEQNLNHDAMYWYRQDPGQGLRLIYYSQIVNDFQKGDIAEGYSVSREKKESFPLTVTSAQKNPTAFYLCASSIDGQGLAKNIQYFGAGTRLSVL.

The chain's CDR3 is CASSQAPGGAFF. The CDR3 DNA follows: TGTGCCAGCAGCCAAGCGCCGGGGGGAGCTTTCTTT. V and J are TRBV3-1 (or the pseudogene TRBV3-2) and TRBJ1-1, with D perhaps TRBD1 (5 bases). CDR3 length: 12 amino acids. V gave up 1 base and J gave up 10 bases, with 10 bases separating them. Germline V gene lookup returns CDR1 LGHDT and CDR2 YNNKEL (reference sequence).

Here the CDR3 reads CASRPGRGGRNEQFF. CDR3 nucleotides: TGTGCCAGCAGGCCCGGGCGGGGGGGCCGCAATGAGCAGTTCTTC. The J gene is TRBJ2-1, the V gene TRBV6-5; 9 bases line up with TRBD2. Germline V gene lookup returns CDR1 MNHEY and CDR2 SVGAGI. The trim removed 6 bases at V and 6 bases at J, leaving 9 bases unmatched. The CDR3 has 15 residues.

V usage is TRBV2 and J usage is TRBJ2-7, with D maybe TRBD1 (6 bases). CDR1 is SNHLY and CDR2 is FYNNEI in the germline V gene. This CDR3 has 14 residues. The germline V and J ends were trimmed by 5 bases and 0 bases, with 11 bases remaining between them. The CDR3 spells CASSWTASSYEQYF. In DNA, the CDR3 is TGTGCCAGCAGTTGGACAGCCAGCTCCTACGAGCAGTACTTC.